Listed here is a single T cell receptor (beta chain). Its antigen remains unknown. 13 Jbeta primers and 60 Vbeta primers were used for the PCR. Sequencing used immunoSEQ multiplex PCR; TCRdb keeps in-frame clones, though not all of them. The sample lists some 110,000 clones; roughly 83% were seen once. V lost 3 bases, J lost 2 bases, and 7 bases lay in between. This CDR3 has 13 amino acids. Germline V gene sequence: CDR1 SEHNR, CDR2 FQNEAQ (reference sequence). The data were obtained in a study of cytomegalovirus exposure and HLA in healthy donors. Study conclusions and caveats: A later analysis reportedly found fewer N-insertions in an Asian-associated ancestry cluster than the roughly 700-donor mean.

The TCR was taken from a woman aged 18-29 years in good health and CMV-seropositive. J is TRBJ2-5 and V is TRBV7-9; D is undetermined. What was sequenced was PBMCs. The CDR3: CASSFQSQETQYF. The DNA of the CDR3 is TGTGCCAGCAGCTTCCAATCACAAGAGACCCAGTACTTC.